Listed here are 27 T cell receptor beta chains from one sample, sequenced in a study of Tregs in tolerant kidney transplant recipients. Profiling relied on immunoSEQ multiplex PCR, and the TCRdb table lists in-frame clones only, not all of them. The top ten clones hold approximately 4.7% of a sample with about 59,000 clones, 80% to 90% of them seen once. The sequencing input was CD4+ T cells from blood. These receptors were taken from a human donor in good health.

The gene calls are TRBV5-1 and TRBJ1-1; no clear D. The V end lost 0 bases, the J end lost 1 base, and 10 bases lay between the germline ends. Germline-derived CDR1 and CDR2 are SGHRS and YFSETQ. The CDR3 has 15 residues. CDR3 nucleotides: TGCGCCAGCAGCTTGGGACCACAGAGGAACACTGAAGCTTTCTTT. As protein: CASSLGPQRNTEAFF. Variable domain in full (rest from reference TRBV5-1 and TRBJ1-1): KAGVTQTPRYLIKTRGQQVTLSCSPISGHRSVSWYQQTPGQGLQFLFEYFSETQRNKGNFPGRFSGRQFSNSRSEMNVSTLELGDSALYLCASSLGPQRNTEAFFGQGTRLTVV.

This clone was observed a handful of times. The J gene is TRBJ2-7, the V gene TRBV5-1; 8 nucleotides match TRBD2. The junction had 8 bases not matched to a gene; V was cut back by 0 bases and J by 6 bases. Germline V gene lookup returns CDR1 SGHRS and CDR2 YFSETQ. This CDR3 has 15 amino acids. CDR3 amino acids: CASSLAGREAREQYF. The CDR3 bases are TGCGCCAGCAGCTTGGCCGGGCGGGAGGCTCGCGAGCAGTACTTC.

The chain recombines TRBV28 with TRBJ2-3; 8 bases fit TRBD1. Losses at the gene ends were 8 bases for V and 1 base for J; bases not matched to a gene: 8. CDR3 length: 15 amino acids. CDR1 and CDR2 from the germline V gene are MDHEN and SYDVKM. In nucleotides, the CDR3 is TGTGCCAGCCTCACCGTGACAGGGGGCACAGATACGCAGTATTTT. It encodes CASLTVTGGTDTQYF.

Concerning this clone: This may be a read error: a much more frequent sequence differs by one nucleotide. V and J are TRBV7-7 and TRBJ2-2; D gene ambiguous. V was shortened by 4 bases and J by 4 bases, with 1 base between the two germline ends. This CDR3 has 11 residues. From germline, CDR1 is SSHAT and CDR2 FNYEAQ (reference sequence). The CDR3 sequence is CASSSTGELFF. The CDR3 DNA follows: TGTGCCAGCAGCTCCACCGGGGAGCTGTTTTTT.

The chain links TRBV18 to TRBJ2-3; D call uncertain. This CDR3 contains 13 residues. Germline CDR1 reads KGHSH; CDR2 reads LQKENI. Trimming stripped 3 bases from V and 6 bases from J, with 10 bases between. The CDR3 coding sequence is TGTGCCAGCTCACCCTCCATGCTGGATACGCAGTATTTT. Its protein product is CASSPSMLDTQYF.

CDR3 sequence (DNA): TGTGCCAGCCAAGTAGGGGGGAGGAATTCACCCCTCCACTTT. Protein: CASQVGGRNSPLHF. V and J are TRBV6-1 and TRBJ1-6; weak D call: TRBD1 (6 bases). The germline V gene has CDR1 MNHNS and CDR2 SASEGT. The CDR3 length is 14 residues. The germline V and J ends were trimmed by 8 bases and 7 bases, with 15 bases remaining between them.

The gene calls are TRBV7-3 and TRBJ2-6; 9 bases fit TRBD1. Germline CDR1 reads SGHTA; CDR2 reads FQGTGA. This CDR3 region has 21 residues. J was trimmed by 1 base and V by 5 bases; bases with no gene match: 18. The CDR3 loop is CASSQPGNADRGGSGANVLTF. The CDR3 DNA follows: TGTGCCAGCAGCCAACCGGGTAACGCGGACAGGGGAGGATCTGGGGCCAACGTCCTGACTTTC.

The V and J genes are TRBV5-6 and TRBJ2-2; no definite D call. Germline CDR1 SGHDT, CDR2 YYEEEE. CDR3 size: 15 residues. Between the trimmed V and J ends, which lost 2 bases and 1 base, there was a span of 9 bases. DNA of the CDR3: TGTGCCAGCAGCTTCATCTCCGGGAACACCGGGGAGCTGTTTTTT. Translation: CASSFISGNTGELFF.

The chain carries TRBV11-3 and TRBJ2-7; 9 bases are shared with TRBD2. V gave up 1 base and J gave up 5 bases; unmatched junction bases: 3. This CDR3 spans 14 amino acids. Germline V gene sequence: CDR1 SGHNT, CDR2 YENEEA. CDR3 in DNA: TGTGCCAGCAGCTTAGTGAGCGGGAGGCACGAGCAGTACTTC. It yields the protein CASSLVSGRHEQYF.

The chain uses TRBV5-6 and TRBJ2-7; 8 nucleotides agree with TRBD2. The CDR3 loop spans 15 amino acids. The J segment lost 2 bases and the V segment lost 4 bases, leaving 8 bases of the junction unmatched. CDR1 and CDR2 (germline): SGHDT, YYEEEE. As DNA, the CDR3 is TGTGCCAGCAGCCCTCTGAGCGGGAGAACCTACGAGCAGTACTTC. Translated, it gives CASSPLSGRTYEQYF.

The CDR3 region has the DNA TGTGCCAGCAGTCGAGACCCCACTTATGGCTACACCTTC. This codes for CASSRDPTYGYTF. The rearrangement joins TRBV6-6 to TRBJ1-2; D remains unclear. Trimming cost V 5 bases and J 5 bases, with 12 bases left between them. The CDR3 spans 13 residues. Germline V gives CDR1 MNHNY, CDR2 SVGAGI (reference sequence).

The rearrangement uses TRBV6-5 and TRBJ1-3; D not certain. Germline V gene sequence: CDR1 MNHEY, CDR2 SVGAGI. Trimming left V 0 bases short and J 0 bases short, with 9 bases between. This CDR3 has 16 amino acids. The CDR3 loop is CASSYSPDLSGNTIYF. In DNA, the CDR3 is TGTGCCAGCAGTTACTCCCCAGACCTCTCTGGAAACACCATATATTTT.

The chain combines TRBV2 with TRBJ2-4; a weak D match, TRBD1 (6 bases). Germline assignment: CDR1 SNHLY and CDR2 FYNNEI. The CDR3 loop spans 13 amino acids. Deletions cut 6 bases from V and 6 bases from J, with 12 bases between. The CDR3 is CASSTGSRNIQYF. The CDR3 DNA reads TGTGCCAGCAGCACAGGGTCACGAAACATTCAGTACTTC.

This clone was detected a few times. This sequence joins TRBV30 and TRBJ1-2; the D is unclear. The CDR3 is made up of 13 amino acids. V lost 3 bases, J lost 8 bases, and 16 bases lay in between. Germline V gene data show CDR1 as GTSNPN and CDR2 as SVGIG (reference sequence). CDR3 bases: TGTGCCTGGAGGGTGGTGGGATTGAGGGGCTACACCTTC. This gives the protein CAWRVVGLRGYTF.

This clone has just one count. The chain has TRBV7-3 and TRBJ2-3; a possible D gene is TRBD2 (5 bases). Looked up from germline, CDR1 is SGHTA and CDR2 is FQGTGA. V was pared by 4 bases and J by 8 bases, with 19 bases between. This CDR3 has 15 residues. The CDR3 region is CASSSVGSSSGTQYF. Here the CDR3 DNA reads TGTGCCAGCAGCTCCGTGGGTTCTAGCTCGGGTACGCAGTATTTT.

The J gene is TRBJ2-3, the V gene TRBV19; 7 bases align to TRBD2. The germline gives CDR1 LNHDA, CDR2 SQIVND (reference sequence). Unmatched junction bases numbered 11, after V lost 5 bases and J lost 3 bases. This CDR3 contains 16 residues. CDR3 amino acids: CASSPHGGEGTDTQYF. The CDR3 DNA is TGTGCCAGTAGTCCCCATGGAGGGGAGGGGACAGATACGCAGTATTTT.

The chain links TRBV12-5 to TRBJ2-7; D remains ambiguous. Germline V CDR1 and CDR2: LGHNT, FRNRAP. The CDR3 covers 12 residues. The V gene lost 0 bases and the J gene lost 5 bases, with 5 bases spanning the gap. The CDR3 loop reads CASGLVRDEQYF. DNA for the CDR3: TGTGCTAGTGGTTTGGTACGGGACGAGCAGTACTTC.

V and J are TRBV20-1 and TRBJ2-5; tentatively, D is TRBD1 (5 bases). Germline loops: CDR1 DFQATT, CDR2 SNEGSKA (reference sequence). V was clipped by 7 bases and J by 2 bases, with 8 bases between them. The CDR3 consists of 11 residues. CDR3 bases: TGCAGTGTACAGGTTCAAGAGACCCAGTACTTC. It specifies CSVQVQETQYF.

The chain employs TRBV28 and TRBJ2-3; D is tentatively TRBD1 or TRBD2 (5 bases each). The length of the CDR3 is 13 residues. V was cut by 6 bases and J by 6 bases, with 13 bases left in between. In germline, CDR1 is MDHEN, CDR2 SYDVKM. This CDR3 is CASSRDPLDTQYF. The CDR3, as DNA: TGTGCCAGCAGCCGGGACCCCCTCGATACGCAGTATTTT.

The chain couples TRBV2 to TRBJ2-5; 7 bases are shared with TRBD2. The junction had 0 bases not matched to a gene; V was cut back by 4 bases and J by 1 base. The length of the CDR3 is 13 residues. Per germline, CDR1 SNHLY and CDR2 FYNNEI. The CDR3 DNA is TGTGCCAGCAGTGGCGGGGGCCAAGAGACCCAGTACTTC. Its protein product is CASSGGGQETQYF.

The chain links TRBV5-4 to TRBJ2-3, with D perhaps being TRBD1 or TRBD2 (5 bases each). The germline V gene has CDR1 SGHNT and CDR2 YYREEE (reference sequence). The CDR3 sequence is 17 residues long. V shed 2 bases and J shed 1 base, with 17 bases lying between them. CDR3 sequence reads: CASSLPATGTGTDTQYF. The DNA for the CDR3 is TGTGCCAGCAGCTTACCGGCGACGGGGACCGGCACAGATACGCAGTATTTT.

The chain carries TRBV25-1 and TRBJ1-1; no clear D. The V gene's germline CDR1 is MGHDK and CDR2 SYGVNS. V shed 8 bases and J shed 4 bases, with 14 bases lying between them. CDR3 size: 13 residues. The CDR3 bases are TGTGCCAGCCGATTTCGGGGAGGCACTGAAGCTTTCTTT. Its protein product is CASRFRGGTEAFF.

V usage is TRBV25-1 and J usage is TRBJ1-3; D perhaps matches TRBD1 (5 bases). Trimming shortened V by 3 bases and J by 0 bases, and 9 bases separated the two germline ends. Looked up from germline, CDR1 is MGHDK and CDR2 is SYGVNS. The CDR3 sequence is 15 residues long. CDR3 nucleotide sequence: TGTGCCAGCAGTGATCTGCAGGGCTCTGGAAACACCATATATTTT. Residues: CASSDLQGSGNTIYF.

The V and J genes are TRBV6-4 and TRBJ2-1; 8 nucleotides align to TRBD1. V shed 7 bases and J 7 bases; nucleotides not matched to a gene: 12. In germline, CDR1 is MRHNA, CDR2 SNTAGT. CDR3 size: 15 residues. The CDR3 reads CASTPWVRDRNEQFF. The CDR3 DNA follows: TGTGCCAGCACCCCTTGGGTACGGGACAGGAATGAGCAGTTCTTC.

The CDR3 sequence is CASSYSRAANYGYTF. The CDR3 DNA is TGTGCCAGCAGTTACTCCCGAGCGGCTAACTATGGCTACACCTTC. The gene calls are TRBV6-5 and TRBJ1-2; no clear D gene. The CDR3 covers 15 residues. V was trimmed by 0 bases and J by 0 bases, leaving 8 bases between them. CDR1 is MNHEY and CDR2 is SVGAGI in the germline V gene.

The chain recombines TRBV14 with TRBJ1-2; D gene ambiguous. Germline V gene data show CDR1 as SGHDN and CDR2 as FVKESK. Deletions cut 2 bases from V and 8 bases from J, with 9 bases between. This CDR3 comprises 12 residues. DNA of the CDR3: TGTGCCAGCAGCCAATCTTTGGGGGGCTACACCTTC. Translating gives CASSQSLGGYTF.

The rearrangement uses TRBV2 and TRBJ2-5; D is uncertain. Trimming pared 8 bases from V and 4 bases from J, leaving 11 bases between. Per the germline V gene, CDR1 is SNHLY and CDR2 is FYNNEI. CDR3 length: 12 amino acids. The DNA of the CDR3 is TGTGCCAGCCACTTTGGACCAGAGACCCAGTACTTC. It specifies CASHFGPETQYF.